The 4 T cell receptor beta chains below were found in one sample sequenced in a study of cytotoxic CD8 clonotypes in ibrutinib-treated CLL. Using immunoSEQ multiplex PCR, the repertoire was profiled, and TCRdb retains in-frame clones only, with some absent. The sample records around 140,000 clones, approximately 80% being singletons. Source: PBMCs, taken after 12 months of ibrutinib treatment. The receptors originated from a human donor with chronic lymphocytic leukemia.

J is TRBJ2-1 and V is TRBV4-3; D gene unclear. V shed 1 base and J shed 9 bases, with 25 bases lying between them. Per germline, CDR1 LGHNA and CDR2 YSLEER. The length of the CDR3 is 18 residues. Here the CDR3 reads CASSQVGLANHSPGEQFF. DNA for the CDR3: TGCGCCAGCAGCCAAGTTGGCTTAGCTAACCACTCCCCGGGTGAGCAGTTCTTC.

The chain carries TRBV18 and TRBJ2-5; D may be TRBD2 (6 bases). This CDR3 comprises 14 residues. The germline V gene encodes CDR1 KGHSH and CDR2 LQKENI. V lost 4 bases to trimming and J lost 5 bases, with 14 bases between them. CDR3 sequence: CASSQNGGTETQYF. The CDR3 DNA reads TGTGCCAGCTCACAGAACGGGGGTACCGAGACCCAGTACTTC.

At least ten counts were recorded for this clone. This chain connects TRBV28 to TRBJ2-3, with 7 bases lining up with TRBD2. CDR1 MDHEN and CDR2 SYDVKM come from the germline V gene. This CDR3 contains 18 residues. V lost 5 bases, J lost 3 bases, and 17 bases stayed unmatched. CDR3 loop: CASSLEPLGGSYTDTQYF. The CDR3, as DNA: TGTGCCAGCAGTCTTGAACCCCTTGGCGGGAGTTATACAGATACGCAGTATTTT.

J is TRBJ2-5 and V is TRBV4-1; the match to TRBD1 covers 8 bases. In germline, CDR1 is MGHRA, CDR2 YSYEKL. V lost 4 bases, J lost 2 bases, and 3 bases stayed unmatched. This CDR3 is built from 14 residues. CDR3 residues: CASSPGTGQETQYF. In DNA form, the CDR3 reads TGCGCCAGCAGCCCTGGGACAGGTCAAGAGACCCAGTACTTC.